These T cell receptor beta chains were read from a single sample in a study of T cell responses to AZD1222 COVID-19 vaccine. The table came from immunoSEQ multiplex PCR; TCRdb's copy has only in-frame clones and leaves some out. The sample has 90,000 to 100,000 clones, more than 85% seen once. The sequenced sample was peripheral blood, obtained on day 0 of AZD1222 vaccination. The receptors were gathered from an adult in good health. The CDR3 runs from the conserved cysteine through the conserved F or W. The D gene is left open where the match is weak. Not every row has a clone size; where given, it reads once, few, many or a size class.

cdr3_nt cdr3_aa v_call d_call j_call clone_size
TGTGCCAGCAGAGGACAGGGTTCTAACTATGGCTACACCTTC CASRGQGSNYGYTF TRBV2 TRBD1 TRBJ1-2 -
TGTGCCACCAGCAGAGGACCCTCCCCCGGAAACACCATATATTTT CATSRGPSPGNTIYF TRBV15 - TRBJ1-3 -
TGCGCCAGCAGCCGGAGAATCGGGGACAGCGAATCGTATAATTCACCCCTCCACTTT CASSRRIGDSESYNSPLHF TRBV4-3 TRBD1 TRBJ1-6 -
TGTGCCAGTAGTGTAAAGGGTCGAGGGGAAAAACTGTTTTTT CASSVKGRGEKLFF TRBV19 - TRBJ1-4 -
TGTGCCAGCAGCTCTAGCAACGGAAACACCATATATTTT CASSSSNGNTIYF TRBV7-8 - TRBJ1-3 -
TGCGCCAGCAGCCGTGGACAGGGGGCGCGAGGCACTGAAGCTTTCTTT CASSRGQGARGTEAFF TRBV4-1 TRBD1 TRBJ1-1 -
TGTGCCAGCAGCTCTGGGACCTCCCCCACTCGTGACTTC CASSSGTSPTRDF TRBV7-2 - TRBJ2-5 -
TGTGCCAGCAGCCCTGACAGCCTCGCGAACACCGGGGAGCTGTTTTTT CASSPDSLANTGELFF TRBV7-2 - TRBJ2-2 once
TGTGCCAGCAGCGTAGTTCATCGGGCAGGGGGTGAAGGCTACACCTTC CASSVVHRAGGEGYTF TRBV9 TRBD1 TRBJ1-2 -
TGCGCCAGCAGCCACCCTAATGGCGGCTACACCTTC CASSHPNGGYTF TRBV4-3 - TRBJ1-2 -
TGTGCCAGCAACCCCTTTCGGGGGAGCACAGATACGCAGTATTTT CASNPFRGSTDTQYF TRBV28 - TRBJ2-3 once
TGTGCCAGCAGTTTCGGCCTACAGGGATCCTACGAGCAGTACTTC CASSFGLQGSYEQYF TRBV27 - TRBJ2-7 -
TGTGCCAGCTCACTTGCAGGGGGTGATCAGCCCCAGCATTTT CASSLAGGDQPQHF TRBV18 TRBD1 TRBJ1-5 -
TGTGCCAGCAGCCCCTGGACTAGCGGGGGCCTAGAGGAGCAGTACTTC CASSPWTSGGLEEQYF TRBV6-2/TRBV6-3 TRBD2 TRBJ2-7 few
TGTGCCAGCAGCCCGAGAGCGAACGGCGAAAAACTGTTTTTT CASSPRANGEKLFF TRBV7-2 - TRBJ1-4 -
TGTGCCAGCACCGAAGGTCTCGACTCTGGAAACACCATATATTTT CASTEGLDSGNTIYF TRBV3-1/TRBV3-2 - TRBJ1-3 -
TGTGCCAGCTCGTACGGACAGGTCTCGAATTCACCCCTCCACTTT CASSYGQVSNSPLHF TRBV9 TRBD1 TRBJ1-6 -
TGTGCCTGCTCCAGGGAGATGAACACTGAAGCTTTCTTT CACSREMNTEAFF TRBV30 - TRBJ1-1 -
TGTGCCAGTTCTGAGCGGTACCAAGAGACCCAGTACTTC CASSERYQETQYF TRBV19 - TRBJ2-5 -
TGTGCCAGCAGCTTTCAGCAGGGCAACAACTATGGCTACACCTTC CASSFQQGNNYGYTF TRBV7-3 - TRBJ1-2 -
TGCGCCAGCAGCGAAACTGGAGGGTCCTACAATGAGCAGTTCTTC CASSETGGSYNEQFF TRBV5-1 - TRBJ2-1 once
TGTGCCAGCTCCGAGACAGGGCTGATCGGAAACACCATATATTTT CASSETGLIGNTIYF TRBV18 TRBD1 TRBJ1-3 -
TGTGCCTGGATGAACAGGTTAACCGGGGAGCTGTTTTTT CAWMNRLTGELFF TRBV30 - TRBJ2-2 -
TGTGCCAGCAGCTCCGGGGTACGGGGGACCTATGAGCAGTTCTTC CASSSGVRGTYEQFF TRBV5-4 - TRBJ2-1 -
TGTGCCAGCAGCTTAGAGATGACTACCGGGGAGCTGTTTTTT CASSLEMTTGELFF TRBV11-2 - TRBJ2-2 -
TGTGCCAGCAGCCCAGGGGAAGGGGCCAACGTCCTGACTTTC CASSPGEGANVLTF TRBV3-1/TRBV3-2 - TRBJ2-6 -
TGTGCCAGCCGCATGGGGCAGGCCTCAATTAATTCACCCCTCCACTTT CASRMGQASINSPLHF TRBV7-8 - TRBJ1-6 -
TGTGCCAGCAGCCAAGAAGTAGCGCCCGGGGAGCTGTTTTTT CASSQEVAPGELFF TRBV3-1/TRBV3-2 - TRBJ2-2 -
TGTGCCAGCAGTTACTCGGACCAGGGGAGATATGGCTACACCTTC CASSYSDQGRYGYTF TRBV6-6 - TRBJ1-2 -
TGTGCCAGCAGCTTAACAAGCCTTAACTATGGCTACACCTTC CASSLTSLNYGYTF TRBV13 - TRBJ1-2 -
TGTGCCAGCAGTTCCTCCCGGGACAGAGGCCCAGATACGCAGTATTTT CASSSSRDRGPDTQYF TRBV6-5 TRBD1 TRBJ2-3 -
TGTGCCAGCAGCCAAGATACTACCGGGACAGGGGGAAACACTGAAGCTTTCTTT CASSQDTTGTGGNTEAFF TRBV14 TRBD1 TRBJ1-1 once